These 29 T cell receptor beta chains came from one sample sequenced in a study of beta chain features in type 1 diabetes. Whole-study findings and limits: For Type 1 diabetes patients, all four CD4+ subsets carried TCRB CDR3s that were moderately but significantly shorter.

Every bit of the isolated RNA underwent reverse transcription, so sequencing read expressed TCRB transcripts. The assay was immunoSEQ multiplex PCR, and TCRdb's table has in-frame clones only and misses some. Of about 340,000 clones in the sample, less than 15% were seen once. The antigens for these receptors are not known. The sample consisted of naive CD4+ T cells from blood. These receptor sequences come from a woman younger than 30 with type 1 diabetes.

This rearrangement joins TRBV11-3 to TRBJ2-3, with 8 bases fitting TRBD2. The CDR3 has 14 residues. Germline CDR1 reads SGHNT; CDR2 reads YENEEA. Germline trimming cut 5 bases from V and 1 base from J; bases unmatched to any gene: 2. The CDR3 DNA reads TGTGCCAGCAGCCCGGGAGGGGGCACAGATACGCAGTATTTT. Its protein product is CASSPGGGTDTQYF. The full variable domain, its missing parts supplied by reference TRBV11-3 and TRBJ2-3, is EAGVVQSPRYKIIEKKQPVAFWCNPISGHNTLYWYLQNLGQGPELLIRYENEEAVDDSQLPKDRFSAERLKGVDSTLKIQPAELGDSAVYLCASSPGGGTDTQYFGPGTRLTVL.

The V call is TRBV27, the J call TRBJ2-2; weak D call: TRBD1 (6 bases). Germline CDR1 is MNHEY and CDR2 is SMNVEV (reference sequence). V was pared by 2 bases and J by 10 bases, with 17 bases between. There are 15 residues in the CDR3. CDR3 sequence: CASSLLDRSITELFF. CDR3 nucleotide sequence: TGTGCCAGCAGTTTACTCGACAGGTCTATCACGGAGCTGTTTTTT.

This clone has only a few counts. The chain links TRBV7-3 to TRBJ2-1; D is perhaps TRBD2 (6 bases). In germline, CDR1 is SGHTA, CDR2 FQGTGA. This CDR3 contains 15 residues. V was shortened by 5 bases and J by 4 bases, with 15 bases between the two germline ends. The DNA of the CDR3 is TGTGCCAGCAGCCCGGGGGTCTCCTCTTACAATGAGCAGTTCTTC. Translated: CASSPGVSSYNEQFF. Full variable domain (remainder filled in from reference TRBV7-3 and TRBJ2-1): GAGVSQTPSNKVTEKGKYVELRCDPISGHTALYWYRQSLGQGPEFLIYFQGTGAADDSGLPNDRFFAVRPEGSVSTLKIQRTERGDSAVYLCASSPGVSSYNEQFFGPGTRLTVL.

The chain employs TRBV27 and TRBJ1-1; the D gene is possibly TRBD1 (5 bases). This CDR3 region has 14 residues. The germline CDR1 and CDR2 sequences are MNHEY and SMNVEV (reference sequence). Deletions cut 3 bases from V and 7 bases from J, with 15 bases between. The CDR3 coding sequence is TGTGCCAGCAGTTTGTGGTCAGGGAAATTTGAAGCTTTCTTT. It translates to CASSLWSGKFEAFF.

The sample holds a few counts of this clone. This chain links TRBV7-2 with TRBJ2-7; TRBD1 aligns across 9 bases. The CDR3 spans 12 residues. CDR1 and CDR2 from the germline V gene are SGHTA and FQGNSA. The V and J ends lost 4 bases and 11 bases, in that order; junction bases with no gene match: 6. CDR3 region: CASSYPGTGKYF. The CDR3 region has the DNA TGTGCCAGCAGCTACCCCGGGACAGGGAAGTACTTC.

This clone was counted between two and nine times. The chain employs TRBV11-2 and TRBJ2-3; 8 positions agree with TRBD2. V gave up 2 bases and J gave up 7 bases; unmatched junction bases: 2. Germline values: CDR1 SGHAT, CDR2 FQNNGV. This CDR3 is built from 13 residues. The CDR3 bases are TGTGCCAGCAGCTTAACTAGCGGTCATACGCAGTATTTT. Translated, it gives CASSLTSGHTQYF.

This clone was counted ten times or more. The rearrangement joins TRBV7-9 to TRBJ2-6, with D tentatively TRBD1 (5 bases). Germline V gives CDR1 SEHNR, CDR2 FQNEAQ (reference sequence). Trimming took off 5 bases at V and 6 bases at J, with 5 bases between the two ends. This CDR3 has 12 amino acids. CDR3 nucleotides: TGTGCCAGCAGCGGACAGGCCAACGTCCTGACTTTC. Amino acid sequence: CASSGQANVLTF.

The chain carries TRBV28 and TRBJ2-4; 9 nucleotides match TRBD1. Germline CDR1 is MDHEN and CDR2 is SYDVKM. The CDR3 sequence is 17 residues long. V dropped 9 bases and J dropped 0; count of bases not matched to a gene: 12. CDR3 residues: CASRNPGQGVAKNIQYF. CDR3 nucleotides: TGTGCCAGTCGGAACCCGGGACAGGGAGTAGCCAAAAACATTCAGTACTTC.

The rearrangement links TRBV7-9 to TRBJ2-1; 11 bases agree with TRBD1. This CDR3 has 14 amino acids. Trimming cost V 4 bases and J 9 bases; bases outside gene matches: 5. CDR1 is SEHNR and CDR2 is FQNEAQ in the germline V gene (reference sequence). The CDR3 DNA sequence: TGTGCCAGCAGCTATGGACAGGGGGCAGCTGAGCAGTTCTTC. Residues: CASSYGQGAAEQFF.

Of note for this clone: Other DNA sequences in this sample translate to the same CDR3. CDR3 region: CASSYTANQPQHF. The CDR3 DNA reads as TGTGCCAGCAGTTATACAGCCAATCAGCCCCAGCATTTT. This chain joins TRBV6-5 and TRBJ1-5; no definite D call. Per germline, CDR1 MNHEY and CDR2 SVGAGI. V was pared by 3 bases and J by 3 bases, with 6 bases between. The CDR3 runs 13 residues.

V gene TRBV9 combines with J gene TRBJ1-1; D unclear. The CDR3 has 13 amino acids. The germline V and J ends were trimmed by 5 bases and 0 bases, with 8 bases remaining between them. The germline V gene encodes CDR1 SGDLS and CDR2 YYNGEE. The CDR3 spells CASSLQLNTEAFF. CDR3 bases: TGTGCCAGCAGTTTACAGCTGAACACTGAAGCTTTCTTT.

This clone has only a few counts. The chain joins TRBV6-1 to TRBJ2-5, with 8 bases fitting TRBD2. The CDR3 runs 17 residues. V trimming: 2 bases; J trimming: 1 base; junction bases outside the gene matches: 9. Germline V gene data show CDR1 as MNHNS and CDR2 as SASEGT. CDR3 DNA: TGTGCCAGCAGTGAAAGTCGGGCTAGCGGGTTCCAAGAGACCCAGTACTTC. It yields the protein CASSESRASGFQETQYF.

This sequence joins TRBV27 and TRBJ1-1, with 10 bases identical to TRBD1. V lost 5 bases to trimming and J lost 8 bases; unmatched junction nucleotides: 14. Germline CDR1 reads MNHEY; CDR2 reads SMNVEV (reference sequence). The CDR3 runs 16 residues. CDR3 region: CASSRYRGQGEMEAFF. For the CDR3, the DNA is TGTGCCAGCAGTCGTTATCGCGGACAGGGGGAAATGGAAGCTTTCTTT.

The gene calls are TRBV6-5 and TRBJ2-7; tentative D call: TRBD2 (6 bases). CDR1 MNHEY and CDR2 SVGAGI come from the germline V gene. CDR3 length: 13 amino acids. V shed 8 bases and J shed 7 bases, with 18 bases lying between them. The DNA for the CDR3 is TGTGCCAGCCATCCGCCGGGGGTGTGGGAGCAGTACTTC. Protein product: CASHPPGVWEQYF.

The sample holds a few counts of this clone. The chain links TRBV7-2 to TRBJ2-7; tentative D call: TRBD2 (6 bases). The V end was cut by 5 bases, the J end by 7 bases, with 15 bases between. CDR3 length: 13 residues. Germline V CDR1 and CDR2: SGHTA, FQGNSA. CDR3 nucleotides: TGTGCCAGCAGCCAGGGACTTGCGCGGGAGCAGTACTTC. Its protein is CASSQGLAREQYF.

This clone was observed a few times. The chain recombines TRBV27 with TRBJ2-5; 7 positions match TRBD1. CDR1 and CDR2 from the germline V gene are MNHEY and SMNVEV (reference sequence). The V segment lost 0 bases and the J segment 4 bases; nucleotides outside the gene matches: 5. The CDR3 spans 15 residues. The CDR3 reads CASSLSFTGVETQYF. The CDR3 DNA follows: TGTGCCAGCAGTTTATCTTTCACAGGGGTAGAGACCCAGTACTTC.

This rearrangement joins TRBV6-5 to TRBJ2-5; TRBD2 is a possible D gene (6 bases). This CDR3 region has 15 residues. Trimming left V 0 bases short and J 5 bases short, with 13 bases between. Germline-derived CDR1 and CDR2 are MNHEY and SVGAGI. In DNA, the CDR3 is TGTGCCAGCAGTTACTCGGGGCGGGGAGTTGAGACCCAGTACTTC. Translation gives CASSYSGRGVETQYF.

The rearrangement links TRBV7-3 to TRBJ2-7; 7 bases match TRBD1. The length of the CDR3 is 13 residues. V trimming: 5 bases; J trimming: 3 bases; junction bases outside the gene matches: 4. Germline CDR1 and CDR2: SGHTA and FQGTGA. This chain's CDR3 is CASSPNRGYEQYF. The CDR3 DNA reads TGTGCCAGCAGCCCGAACAGGGGCTACGAGCAGTACTTC.

The chain combines TRBV11-2 with TRBJ2-1, with 9 nucleotides matching TRBD2. J lost 6 bases, V lost 5 bases, and 5 bases had no gene match. Per the germline V gene, CDR1 is SGHAT and CDR2 is FQNNGV. This CDR3 is 14 amino acids long. DNA of the CDR3: TGTGCCAGCAGCCCGGGACTAGCTCTCAATGAGCAGTTCTTC. This encodes CASSPGLALNEQFF. The variable domain in full, completed from reference TRBV11-2 and TRBJ2-1, reads EAGVAQSPRYKIIEKRQSVAFWCNPISGHATLYWYQQILGQGPKLLIQFQNNGVVDDSQLPKDRFSAERLKGVDSTLKIQPAKLEDSAVYLCASSPGLALNEQFFGPGTRLTVL.

CDR3 sequence reads: CASGASNEQFF. Here the CDR3 DNA reads TGTGCTAGTGGGGCTAGCAATGAGCAGTTCTTC. The V and J genes are TRBV12-5 and TRBJ2-1, with D unresolved. The ends were cut back, 6 bases at V and 6 bases at J, with 6 bases in the middle. Germline CDR1 is LGHNT and CDR2 is FRNRAP. The CDR3 sequence is 11 residues long.

The rearrangement joins TRBV27 to TRBJ1-5; the match to TRBD1 covers 7 bases. This CDR3 contains 14 residues. Losses at the gene ends were 3 bases for V and 2 bases for J; bases not matched to a gene: 1. Germline assignment: CDR1 MNHEY and CDR2 SMNVEV (reference sequence). In nucleotides, the CDR3 is TGTGCCAGCAGTTTCGGGACAGGCAATCAGCCCCAGCATTTT. Its translation is CASSFGTGNQPQHF.

This clone occurred a few times. CDR3 DNA: TGTGCCAGCAGCTTAGCGGGAGTCCTGGCCTACAATGAGCAGTTCTTC. Translated, it gives CASSLAGVLAYNEQFF. The chain recombines TRBV7-6 with TRBJ2-1; weak D call: TRBD2 (5 bases). V lost 0 bases to trimming and J lost 2 bases, with 11 bases between them. Germline loops: CDR1 SGHVS, CDR2 FNYEAQ. The CDR3 covers 16 residues.

This clone was seen a handful of times. The gene calls are TRBV28 and TRBJ2-7; 8 positions match TRBD2. The CDR3 consists of 15 residues. Germline CDR1 MDHEN, CDR2 SYDVKM. The V and J ends lost 6 bases and 3 bases, in that order; junction bases with no gene match: 10. The CDR3 reads CASSTSAGGGYEQYF. CDR3 bases: TGTGCCAGCAGCACAAGCGCGGGAGGTGGCTACGAGCAGTACTTC.

The genes are TRBV27 and TRBJ1-5; 9 nucleotides line up with TRBD1. CDR1 MNHEY and CDR2 SMNVEV come from the germline V gene (reference sequence). The CDR3 contains 17 residues. Unmatched junction bases numbered 13, after V lost 4 bases and J lost 6 bases. The CDR3 nucleotides are TGTGCCAGCAGTTCCCGAACCGGGACAGGGCTCGCTCAGCCCCAGCATTTT. Residues: CASSSRTGTGLAQPQHF.

This clone has only a few counts. V usage is TRBV29-1 and J usage is TRBJ1-1, with D perhaps matching TRBD1 (5 bases). This CDR3 has 12 amino acids. V gave up 3 bases and J gave up 7 bases, with 12 bases separating them. CDR1 and CDR2 from the germline V gene are SQVTM and ANQGSEA. CDR3 residues: CSVDAQEGEAFF. CDR3 DNA: TGCAGCGTTGACGCACAGGAGGGTGAAGCTTTCTTT.

About this clone: Other DNA variants within this sample encode the same CDR3. The chain employs TRBV7-2 and TRBJ2-3; no clear D. In germline, CDR1 is SGHTA, CDR2 FQGNSA. This CDR3 is 13 amino acids long. Trimming left V 5 bases short and J 0 bases short, with 6 bases between. CDR3 DNA sequence: TGTGCCAGCAGCCCGAGCAGCACAGATACGCAGTATTTT. It codes for CASSPSSTDTQYF.

In this sample, this clone turned up a few times. The V gene is TRBV29-1, the J gene TRBJ1-1; TRBD1 is a possible D gene (6 bases). The CDR3 loop spans 14 amino acids. V dropped 6 bases and J dropped 6 bases, with 20 bases sitting between them. In germline, CDR1 is SQVTM, CDR2 ANQGSEA. CDR3 in amino acids: CSVRLQGFYSEAFF. The CDR3 bases are TGCAGCGTCCGCCTCCAGGGGTTTTACTCTGAAGCTTTCTTT.

In its sample, this clone was seen a few times. CDR3 sequence (DNA): TGTGCCAGCAGTTACAAGGGAGGTGGCTACACCTTC. Protein product: CASSYKGGGYTF. The rearrangement joins TRBV6-5 to TRBJ1-2, with unresolved D. The CDR3 runs 12 residues. Trimming cost V 2 bases and J 7 bases, with 8 bases left between them. CDR1 and CDR2 from the germline V gene are MNHEY and SVGAGI.

V gene TRBV14 combines with J gene TRBJ2-7; a possible D gene is TRBD2 (5 bases). Germline lookup yields CDR1 SGHDN and CDR2 FVKESK. This CDR3 is built from 17 residues. V was clipped by 4 bases and J by 1 base, with 20 bases between them. The CDR3 protein is CASSRGAARQLSYEQYV. CDR3 nucleotide sequence: TGTGCCAGCAGCCGAGGAGCGGCCCGGCAGCTATCCTACGAGCAGTACGTC.